A single sample is the source of the 27 T cell receptor beta chains below, sequenced in a study of OX40 agonist ivuxolimab in advanced cancers. This table comes from immunoSEQ multiplex PCR, and its TCRdb copy is limited to in-frame clones, with some not included. The data contain about 73,000 clones, almost 90% of them singletons. Sequencing used CD4+ or CD8+ T cells sorted from blood, obtained in a trial of the OX40 agonist ivuxolimab. These receptor sequences come from an adult with an advanced solid tumor such as melanoma, head and neck, liver or kidney cancer.

The genes are TRBV9 and TRBJ2-2; 10 bases fit TRBD2. In germline, CDR1 is SGDLS, CDR2 YYNGEE. The V gene end was trimmed by 3 bases and the J gene end by 1 base; junction bases not matched to a gene: 0. This CDR3 is 15 amino acids long. The DNA for the CDR3 is TGTGCCAGCAGCGGACTAGCGGGGAACACCGGGGAGCTGTTTTTT. It yields the protein CASSGLAGNTGELFF.

V usage is TRBV4-1 and J usage is TRBJ2-7; weak D call: TRBD2 (6 bases). The germline V gene has CDR1 MGHRA and CDR2 YSYEKL. This CDR3 has 14 amino acids. Trimming stripped 4 bases from V and 5 bases from J, with 15 bases between. CDR3 bases: TGCGCCAGCAGCCCGCTGGGGGGAACTAACGAGCAGTACTTC. Its translation: CASSPLGGTNEQYF.

J is TRBJ1-2 and V is TRBV2; possibly TRBD1 for D (5 bases). This CDR3 is built from 13 residues. With 6 bases removed from V and 4 bases from J, the gap between germline ends came to 12 bases. In germline, CDR1 is SNHLY, CDR2 FYNNEI. DNA of the CDR3: TGTGCCAGCAGCCCCCAGGGAAGCTATGGCTACACCTTC. It translates to CASSPQGSYGYTF.

The rearrangement uses TRBV5-1 and TRBJ2-5, with 16 bases lining up with TRBD2. The CDR3 has 16 amino acids. Germline CDR1 and CDR2: SGHRS and YFSETQ. With 4 bases clipped from V and 5 bases from J, the junction kept 5 bases outside the gene matches. The CDR3 reads CASSLGTSGGAETQYF. The CDR3 DNA reads as TGCGCCAGCAGCCTGGGGACTAGCGGGGGGGCGGAGACCCAGTACTTC.

This chain connects TRBV19 to TRBJ2-7, with TRBD1 matching 12 bases. The CDR3 is 15 residues long. The J segment lost 4 bases and the V segment lost 6 bases, leaving 7 bases of the junction unmatched. CDR1 and CDR2 (germline): LNHDA, SQIVND (reference sequence). The CDR3 sequence: CASSPGTGGRYEQYF. In DNA form, the CDR3 reads TGTGCCAGTAGCCCCGGGACAGGGGGCCGGTACGAGCAGTACTTC. Using reference TRBV19 and TRBJ2-7 for the parts outside the CDR3, the full variable domain is DGGITQSPKYLFRKEGQNVTLSCEQNLNHDAMYWYRQDPGQGLRLIYYSQIVNDFQKGDIAEGYSVSREKKESFPLTVTSAQKNPTAFYLCASSPGTGGRYEQYFGPGTRLTVT.

The chain uses TRBV30 and TRBJ1-1; 9 nucleotides align to TRBD1. Trimming at V came to 3 bases and at J to 3 bases, leaving 8 bases not matched to a gene. Germline V gives CDR1 GTSNPN, CDR2 SVGIG (reference sequence). This CDR3 has 15 amino acids. CDR3 loop: CAWRPGQGWDTEAFF. DNA of the CDR3: TGTGCCTGGAGGCCCGGACAGGGGTGGGACACTGAAGCTTTCTTT.

This sequence joins TRBV10-3 and TRBJ2-3; D ambiguous. The CDR3 sequence is 13 residues long. V lost 2 bases to trimming and J lost 2 bases, with 5 bases between them. Per the germline V gene, CDR1 is ENHRY and CDR2 is SYGVKD. The CDR3 nucleotides are TGTGCCATCAGTGAGATCCACACAGATACGCAGTATTTT. Translation gives CAISEIHTDTQYF.

This rearrangement joins TRBV4-2 to TRBJ2-1, with D hard to call. The CDR3 runs to 17 residues. V lost 0 bases and J lost 0, with 12 bases in between. Germline V gene sequence: CDR1 LGHNA, CDR2 YNFKEQ. The CDR3 DNA is TGTGCCAGCAGCCAAGAAGGTCGGGCTAGCTCCTACAATGAGCAGTTCTTC. Residues: CASSQEGRASSYNEQFF.

The gene calls are TRBV30 and TRBJ1-2; 10 bases line up with TRBD1. The V gene end was trimmed by 2 bases and the J gene end by 6 bases; junction bases not matched to a gene: 9. Germline CDR1 is GTSNPN and CDR2 is SVGIG (reference sequence). The CDR3 sequence is 15 residues long. The CDR3 DNA reads as TGTGCCTGGAGTAACGCCGGGACAGGGGCTGATGGCTACACCTTC. As protein: CAWSNAGTGADGYTF.

The rearrangement joins TRBV25-1 to TRBJ1-4; D call uncertain. Per germline, CDR1 MGHDK and CDR2 SYGVNS. There are 13 residues in the CDR3. Trimming stripped 3 bases from V and 5 bases from J, with 7 bases between. The CDR3, as DNA: TGTGCCAGCAGTGACTCAGGAAATGAAAAACTGTTTTTT. The encoded protein is CASSDSGNEKLFF.

V and J are TRBV10-1 and TRBJ2-1, with 11 bases matching TRBD1. In germline, CDR1 is WNHNN, CDR2 SYGVQD (reference sequence). Losses at the gene ends were 4 bases for V and 4 bases for J; bases not matched to a gene: 12. There are 18 residues in the CDR3. The CDR3 region has the DNA TGCGCCAGCAGTGTCGGACAGGGGGCAGGCCCCCTTTACAATGAGCAGTTCTTC. It specifies CASSVGQGAGPLYNEQFF.

A single count supports this clone. This sequence joins TRBV5-1 and TRBJ2-1, with 12 bases fitting TRBD2. This CDR3 has 15 residues. J was trimmed by 8 bases and V by 0 bases; bases with no gene match: 3. CDR1 and CDR2 (germline): SGHRS, YFSETQ. CDR3 region: CASSLGLAGDYEQFF. DNA for the CDR3: TGCGCCAGCAGCTTGGGACTAGCGGGAGACTATGAGCAGTTCTTC.

This clone was seen more than once but under ten times. V and J are TRBV11-2 and TRBJ2-7; 10 bases align to TRBD2. J was trimmed by 5 bases and V by 5 bases; bases with no gene match: 9. Germline CDR1 is SGHAT and CDR2 is FQNNGV. This CDR3 comprises 15 residues. In DNA form, the CDR3 reads TGTGCCAGCAGCGTCACCCTAGCGGGAGTTAACGAGCAGTACTTC. Its translation: CASSVTLAGVNEQYF.

The V and J genes are TRBV6-1 and TRBJ1-2; D gene unclear. V was cut by 3 bases and J by 8 bases, with 13 bases left in between. This CDR3 contains 13 residues. Germline V gene data show CDR1 as MNHNS and CDR2 as SASEGT. The CDR3 loop is CASSDRGLRGYTF. CDR3 nucleotides: TGTGCCAGCAGTGACCGAGGGCTTAGGGGCTACACCTTC.

The CDR3 DNA follows: TGCGCCAGCAGCCCGACAGGGTTCTACGAGCAGTACTTC. Amino acid sequence: CASSPTGFYEQYF. The V call is TRBV5-1, the J call TRBJ2-7, with TRBD1 identical over 7 bases. This CDR3 spans 13 amino acids. The V gene's germline CDR1 is SGHRS and CDR2 YFSETQ. V lost 4 bases to trimming and J lost 3 bases; unmatched junction nucleotides: 4.

The chain couples TRBV9 to TRBJ2-7; D is possibly TRBD1 or TRBD2 (5 bases each). The germline V gene has CDR1 SGDLS and CDR2 YYNGEE. Trimming took 4 bases from V and 1 from J, leaving 12 bases between them. There are 14 residues in the CDR3. Here the CDR3 DNA reads TGTGCCAGCAGCTCCCGGGACCCGTCCTACGAGCAGTACTTC. It translates to CASSSRDPSYEQYF.

The chain joins TRBV5-1 to TRBJ2-1, with 8 positions matching TRBD2. With V trimmed by 4 bases and J by 4 bases, 13 bases remained unmatched. CDR1 is SGHRS and CDR2 is YFSETQ in the germline V gene. The CDR3 spans 17 residues. Here the CDR3 DNA reads TGCGCCAGCAGCGTCAACACCGGGACTAGAAAGTACAATGAGCAGTTCTTC. Protein product: CASSVNTGTRKYNEQFF.

This rearrangement joins TRBV6-5 to TRBJ1-2; 7 bases map to TRBD1. Germline V gene sequence: CDR1 MNHEY, CDR2 SVGAGI. The trim removed 5 bases at V and 8 bases at J, leaving 8 bases unmatched. CDR3 size: 13 residues. The CDR3 region is CASSTTGVQGYTF. The CDR3 region has the DNA TGTGCCAGCAGTACCACAGGGGTGCAGGGCTACACCTTC.

This chain connects TRBV4-2 to TRBJ2-7; D may be TRBD1 or TRBD2 (6 bases each). CDR3 length equals 14 residues. The V end was cut by 3 bases, the J end by 3 bases, with 12 bases between. The V gene's germline CDR1 is LGHNA and CDR2 YNFKEQ. The CDR3 here is CASSHTGGGYEQYF. For the CDR3, the DNA is TGTGCCAGCAGCCACACTGGAGGGGGCTACGAGCAGTACTTC.

This rearrangement joins TRBV12-5 to TRBJ1-4; D perhaps matches TRBD1 (5 bases). The V end was cut by 4 bases, the J end by 4 bases, with 10 bases between. Germline values: CDR1 LGHNT, CDR2 FRNRAP. CDR3 length: 14 residues. The CDR3 spells CASGSRVDNEKLFF. CDR3 nucleotide sequence: TGTGCTAGTGGTTCCAGGGTGGATAATGAAAAACTGTTTTTT. The whole variable domain, remainder taken from reference TRBV12-5 and TRBJ1-4, is DARVTQTPRHKVTEMGQEVTMRCQPILGHNTVFWYRQTMMQGLELLAYFRNRAPLDDSGMPKDRFSAEMPDATLATLKIQPSEPRDSAVYFCASGSRVDNEKLFFGSGTQLSVL.

The chain links TRBV29-1 to TRBJ2-2; possible D gene TRBD1, 6 bases. V was clipped by 6 bases and J by 4 bases, with 12 bases between them. This CDR3 spans 13 amino acids. In germline, CDR1 is SQVTM, CDR2 ANQGSEA. The CDR3 protein is CSVRTVGTGELFF. The CDR3 DNA sequence: TGCAGCGTCAGGACAGTTGGCACCGGGGAGCTGTTTTTT.

This chain links TRBV5-1 with TRBJ2-5; 12 positions agree with TRBD1. CDR3 size: 15 residues. J lost 5 bases, V lost 4 bases, and 6 bases had no gene match. In germline, CDR1 is SGHRS, CDR2 YFSETQ. The CDR3 region is CASSEGTGGKETQYF. The CDR3 nucleotides read TGCGCCAGCAGCGAGGGGACAGGGGGCAAGGAGACCCAGTACTTC.

The chain couples TRBV25-1 to TRBJ1-2; no clear D gene. This CDR3 region has 14 residues. V shed 1 base and J shed 4 bases, with 10 bases lying between them. Germline V gives CDR1 MGHDK, CDR2 SYGVNS. CDR3 sequence reads: CASSESVVGYGYTF. For the CDR3, the DNA is TGTGCCAGCAGTGAATCCGTGGTCGGCTATGGCTACACCTTC.

The chain couples TRBV28 to TRBJ2-7; TRBD1 matches at 9 bases. V lost 5 bases, J lost 1 base, and 6 bases stayed unmatched. The CDR3 spans 15 residues. Germline values: CDR1 MDHEN, CDR2 SYDVKM. CDR3 protein: CASSPGGTGSYEQYF. The DNA for the CDR3 is TGTGCCAGCAGTCCGGGCGGGACAGGGTCCTACGAGCAGTACTTC. The whole variable domain, filled in from reference TRBV28 and TRBJ2-7, reads DVKVTQSSRYLVKRTGEKVFLECVQDMDHENMFWYRQDPGLGLRLIYFSYDVKMKEKGDIPEGYSVSREKKERFSLILESASTNQTSMYLCASSPGGTGSYEQYFGPGTRLTVT.

The V call is TRBV18, the J call TRBJ1-1; D unresolved. This CDR3 is built from 16 residues. Germline assignment: CDR1 KGHSH and CDR2 LQKENI. V was clipped by 4 bases and J by 0 bases, with 15 bases between them. CDR3 coding DNA: TGTGCCAGCTCACGGGCGAACGCCCAGGTGAACACTGAAGCTTTCTTT. This encodes CASSRANAQVNTEAFF.

V is TRBV5-1 and J is TRBJ2-1, with D possibly being TRBD1 (6 bases). Germline V gene sequence: CDR1 SGHRS, CDR2 YFSETQ. V shed 1 base and J shed 0 bases, with 8 bases lying between them. The CDR3 spans 15 residues. Here the CDR3 DNA reads TGCGCCAGCAGCTTGAGGGGGAGCTCCTACAATGAGCAGTTCTTC. Amino acids: CASSLRGSSYNEQFF. The full variable domain, its missing parts supplied by reference TRBV5-1 and TRBJ2-1, is KAGVTQTPRYLIKTRGQQVTLSCSPISGHRSVSWYQQTPGQGLQFLFEYFSETQRNKGNFPGRFSGRQFSNSRSEMNVSTLELGDSALYLCASSLRGSSYNEQFFGPGTRLTVL.

This sequence joins TRBV10-3 and TRBJ2-7; 7 bases align to TRBD2. CDR3 length: 13 amino acids. The J segment lost 4 bases and the V segment lost 10 bases, leaving 10 bases of the junction unmatched. Germline loops: CDR1 ENHRY, CDR2 SYGVKD. CDR3 sequence: CATSVGGKYEQYF. The CDR3 DNA reads as TGTGCCACCTCGGTGGGGGGGAAATACGAGCAGTACTTC.